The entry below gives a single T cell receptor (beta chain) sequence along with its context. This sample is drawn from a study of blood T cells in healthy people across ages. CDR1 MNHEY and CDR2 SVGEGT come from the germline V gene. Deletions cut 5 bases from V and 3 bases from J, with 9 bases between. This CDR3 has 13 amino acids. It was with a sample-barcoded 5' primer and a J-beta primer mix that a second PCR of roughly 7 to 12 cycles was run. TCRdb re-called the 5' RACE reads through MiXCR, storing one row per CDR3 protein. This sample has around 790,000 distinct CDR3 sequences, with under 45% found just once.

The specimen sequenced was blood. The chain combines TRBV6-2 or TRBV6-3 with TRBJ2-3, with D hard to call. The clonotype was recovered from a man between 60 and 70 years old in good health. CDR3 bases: TGTGCCAGCAGTGGCATAGAGACAGATACGCAGTATTTT. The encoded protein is CASSGIETDTQYF.